These 5 T cell receptor beta chains were sequenced from one sample in a study of control samples from healthy donors and cancer patients. Libraries were prepared by immunoSEQ multiplex PCR; TCRdb keeps only in-frame clonotypes and omits some of them. There are around 150,000 clones in the sample; 96% occur only once, and just over 1% lies in the top ten. Specimen: blood. All receptors come from a woman younger than 45 in good health.

The chain combines TRBV6-5 with TRBJ1-3; D is perhaps TRBD1 (5 bases). The V and J ends lost 5 bases and 2 bases respectively, with 13 bases between them. The CDR3 is 15 residues long. Germline-derived CDR1 and CDR2 are MNHEY and SVGAGI. CDR3: CASSPLSGAGNTIYF. The CDR3 DNA follows: TGTGCCAGCAGTCCACTCTCGGGGGCTGGAAACACCATATATTTT.

V and J are TRBV10-3 and TRBJ1-1; D not resolved. V dropped 3 bases and J dropped 1 base, with 3 bases sitting between them. The CDR3 contains 12 residues. Germline V gives CDR1 ENHRY, CDR2 SYGVKD. Here the CDR3 reads CAISDRNTEAFF. The CDR3 bases are TGTGCCATCAGTGACAGGAACACTGAAGCTTTCTTT.

Only one count was recorded for this clone. V gene TRBV28 combines with J gene TRBJ2-3; TRBD2 agrees at 10 bases. There are 21 residues in the CDR3. Losses at the gene ends were 2 bases for V and 2 bases for J; bases not matched to a gene: 19. Per the germline V gene, CDR1 is MDHEN and CDR2 is SYDVKM. CDR3 sequence (DNA): TGTGCCAGCAGTTTAGGGCAGGGTTATCTAGCGGGAGAGGAGTCCACAGATACGCAGTATTTT. Protein: CASSLGQGYLAGEESTDTQYF. Using reference TRBV28 and TRBJ2-3 for the parts outside the CDR3, the full variable domain is DVKVTQSSRYLVKRTGEKVFLECVQDMDHENMFWYRQDPGLGLRLIYFSYDVKMKEKGDIPEGYSVSREKKERFSLILESASTNQTSMYLCASSLGQGYLAGEESTDTQYFGPGTRLTVL.

This chain connects TRBV19 to TRBJ1-5, with 7 bases identical to TRBD1. After removal of 9 bases from V and 2 bases from J, the junction contained 16 bases not matched to a gene. Germline loops: CDR1 LNHDA, CDR2 SQIVND (reference sequence). The CDR3 contains 17 residues. The CDR3 bases are TGTGCCAGCAGATACAAAATGACAGGGTTAGGCAATCAGCCCCAGCATTTT. It is translated as CASRYKMTGLGNQPQHF.

This clone ranks as medium-sized. The V and J genes are TRBV19 and TRBJ2-7; no clear D. Germline lookup yields CDR1 LNHDA and CDR2 SQIVND (reference sequence). The CDR3 totals 14 residues. Trimming stripped 0 bases from V and 2 bases from J, with 8 bases between. Here the CDR3 DNA reads TGTGCCAGTAGTATAGATCTTGAGGCCTACGAGCAGTACTTC. It is translated as CASSIDLEAYEQYF. The complete variable domain, with remaining parts taken from reference TRBV19 and TRBJ2-7, reads DGGITQSPKYLFRKEGQNVTLSCEQNLNHDAMYWYRQDPGQGLRLIYYSQIVNDFQKGDIAEGYSVSREKKESFPLTVTSAQKNPTAFYLCASSIDLEAYEQYFGPGTRLTVT.